This T cell receptor beta chain appears in the sequencing data of a study of blood T cell repertoires in COVID-19. The ends were cut back, 2 bases at V and 1 base at J, with 6 bases in the middle. Germline V gives CDR1 SGHNT, CDR2 YYREEE (reference sequence). The CDR3 length is 14 residues. The data were produced by immunoSEQ multiplex PCR, yet TCRdb's version contains in-frame clones alone and is incomplete. The sample contains 30,000 to 40,000 clones, around 85% of which appear only once. Sample: peripheral blood. The clonotype originates from a man aged 55 to 70 with active or convalescent COVID-19. V usage is TRBV5-4 and J usage is TRBJ2-2, with TRBD2 as a possible D gene (5 bases). This CDR3 reads CASSFGRNTGELFF. CDR3 nucleotide sequence: TGTGCCAGCAGCTTTGGGAGGAACACCGGGGAGCTGTTTTTT.